What follows describes a single T cell receptor (beta chain). Its antigen is currently unknown. Per sample, extraction of total RNA gave at least 5.5 micrograms in every case. This sample is part of a study of blood T cells in healthy people across ages. Overall study findings and caveats: There was a strong correlation between TCR beta diversity and naive T cell percentage.

The CDR3 loop spans 17 amino acids. V was shortened by 4 bases and J by 5 bases, with 24 bases between the two germline ends. CDR1 is SGDLS and CDR2 is YYNGEE in the germline V gene. PCR was performed a second time for roughly 7 to 11 cycles using a sample-barcoded 5' primer and a J-beta primer mix. TCRdb used MiXCR to reprocess the 5' RACE reads, holding one entry per CDR3 protein. Of over a million distinct CDR3 sequences listed, around 39% are singletons. This clonotype was obtained from a woman between 18 and 29 years old in good health. The chain carries TRBV9 and TRBJ2-5; TRBD2 might be the D (6 bases). Sequenced sample: blood. The CDR3: CASSPGRLDLGRETQYF. CDR3 DNA: TGTGCCAGCAGCCCCGGCCGTTTGGACCTGGGGAGGGAGACCCAGTACTTC.